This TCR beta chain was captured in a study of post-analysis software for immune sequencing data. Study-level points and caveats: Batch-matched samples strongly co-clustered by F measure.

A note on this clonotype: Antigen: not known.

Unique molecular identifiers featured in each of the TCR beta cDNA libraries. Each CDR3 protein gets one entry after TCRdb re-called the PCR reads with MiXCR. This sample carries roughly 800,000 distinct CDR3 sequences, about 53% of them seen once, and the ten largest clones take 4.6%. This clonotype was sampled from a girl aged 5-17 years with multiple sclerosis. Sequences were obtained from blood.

This chain's CDR3 is CASSHRSQGGLAYEQYF. The CDR3 DNA reads TGTGCCAGCAGCCATCGGTCCCAGGGAGGGTTGGCCTACGAGCAGTACTTC. V is TRBV21-1 and J is TRBJ2-7; the table's D call, TRBD2, was not checked against the DNA. TRBV21-1 constitutes a pseudogene. CDR3 length: 17 amino acids.